These 25 T cell receptor beta chains share one sample of origin, sequenced in a study of blood T cell repertoires in COVID-19 (dated by TCRdb to between 2020 and 2021). The library was prepared using the immunoSEQ multiplex PCR assay. Not all clones reach the TCRdb copy of this immuneACCESS table, which keeps in-frame sequences only. Checked studies attribute under half of the gap to unresolved V genes and leave the rest unexplained. In all, the sample holds roughly 380,000 clones, and 88% of those were seen once. The ten most abundant clones make up approximately 0.97% of the sample. The sequencing sample was made of PBMCs or T cells enriched from blood (not recorded which). These receptor sequences come from a woman in her 30s who had been exposed to COVID-19.

The genes are TRBV28 and TRBJ2-5; 9 bases fit TRBD1. CDR1 is MDHEN and CDR2 is SYDVKM in the germline V gene. Trimming removed 3 bases from V and 5 bases from J; junction bases left unmatched: 10. The CDR3 totals 16 residues. CDR3 protein: CASSFKGQGNRETQYF. As DNA, the CDR3 is TGTGCCAGCAGTTTTAAGGGACAGGGAAATCGGGAGACCCAGTACTTC.

The chain couples TRBV18 to TRBJ1-2; TRBD1 might be the D (5 bases). V was trimmed by 3 bases and J by 3 bases, leaving 17 bases between them. In germline, CDR1 is KGHSH, CDR2 LQKENI. The CDR3 spans 16 residues. The CDR3 is CASSPQSRGWDYGYTF. The CDR3 region has the DNA TGTGCCAGCTCACCCCAGTCAAGGGGCTGGGACTATGGCTACACCTTC. Together with reference TRBV18 and TRBJ1-2, the CDR3 gives the full variable domain: NAGVMQNPRHLVRRRGQEARLRCSPMKGHSHVYWYRQLPEEGLKFMVYLQKENIIDESGMPKERFSAEFPKEGPSILRIQQVVRGDSAAYFCASSPQSRGWDYGYTFGSGTRLTVV.

The chain has TRBV6-5 and TRBJ1-1; 11 positions agree with TRBD1. V lost 2 bases to trimming and J lost 4 bases; unmatched junction nucleotides: 3. Germline CDR1 and CDR2: MNHEY and SVGAGI. The CDR3 runs 15 residues. CDR3 sequence (DNA): TGTGCCAGCAGTTACAGGACAGGGGGCCTCACTGAAGCTTTCTTT. Its translation: CASSYRTGGLTEAFF.

This chain connects TRBV14 to TRBJ1-6, with TRBD1 as a possible D gene (5 bases). Germline loops: CDR1 SGHDN, CDR2 FVKESK. The CDR3 spans 18 residues. Between the trimmed V and J ends, which lost 5 bases and 0 bases, there was a span of 17 bases. The CDR3 is CASSVFRVPSSYNSPLHF. The CDR3 DNA follows: TGTGCCAGCAGCGTTTTCAGGGTGCCGAGCTCCTATAATTCACCCCTCCACTTT.

The rearrangement joins TRBV21-1 to TRBJ2-1; TRBD2 is the table's D call, not checked against the DNA. TRBV21-1 is recorded as a pseudogene. The CDR3 loop spans 15 amino acids. The CDR3 region has the DNA TGTGCCAGCAGCTCGGGACTAGCTGGGTACAATGAGCAGTTCTTC. This encodes CASSSGLAGYNEQFF.

This chain joins TRBV5-5 and TRBJ1-3; 9 bases match TRBD1. V lost 4 bases and J lost 8; bases outside the gene matches: 4. CDR3 length: 13 amino acids. CDR1 is SGHKS and CDR2 is YYEKEE in the germline V gene (reference sequence). CDR3 sequence: CASSPGQGDTIYF. CDR3 in DNA: TGTGCCAGCAGCCCGGGACAGGGAGACACCATATATTTT.

The V call is TRBV7-2, the J call TRBJ2-5; 7 nucleotides agree with TRBD2. The CDR3 is made up of 13 amino acids. Germline values: CDR1 SGHTA, CDR2 FQGNSA. Trimming cost V 4 bases and J 5 bases; bases outside gene matches: 4. CDR3 nucleotides: TGTGCCAGCAGCTCTCAAGCGGGGGAGACCCAGTACTTC. Translated: CASSSQAGETQYF. Filled out from reference TRBV7-2 and TRBJ2-5, the complete variable domain reads GAGVSQSPSNKVTEKGKDVELRCDPISGHTALYWYRQSLGQGLEFLIYFQGNSAPDKSGLPSDRFSAERTGGSVSTLTIQRTQQEDSAVYLCASSSQAGETQYFGPGTRLLVL.

The rearrangement joins TRBV28 to TRBJ1-3; perhaps TRBD1 as D (5 bases). The germline gives CDR1 MDHEN, CDR2 SYDVKM. V gave up 6 bases and J gave up 10 bases, with 13 bases separating them. The CDR3 is made up of 12 amino acids. In DNA form, the CDR3 reads TGTGCCAGCAGCCGCCCCCAGGGAACCATATATTTT. It is translated as CASSRPQGTIYF.

The V call is TRBV7-9, the J call TRBJ2-3; D gene ambiguous. Germline assignment: CDR1 SEHNR and CDR2 FQNEAQ (reference sequence). This CDR3 is 12 amino acids long. Trimming stripped 3 bases from V and 1 base from J, with 2 bases between. The CDR3 loop reads CASSFGTDTQYF. The DNA for the CDR3 is TGTGCCAGCAGCTTCGGCACAGATACGCAGTATTTT. The full variable domain, completed using reference TRBV7-9 and TRBJ2-3, is DTGVSQNPRHKITKRGQNVTFRCDPISEHNRLYWYRQTLGQGPEFLTYFQNEAQLEKSRLLSDRFSAERPKGSFSTLEIQRTEQGDSAMYLCASSFGTDTQYFGPGTRLTVL.

This clone has a single count. This sequence joins TRBV15 and TRBJ1-6; D unclear. This CDR3 is built from 16 residues. V lost 8 bases, J lost 0 bases, and 14 bases lay in between. Germline V gene data show CDR1 as LNHNV and CDR2 as YYDKDF (reference sequence). CDR3: CATGGEGSSYNSPLHF. Written as DNA, the CDR3 is TGTGCCACCGGCGGGGAAGGCAGCTCCTATAATTCACCCCTCCACTTT.

This clone was picked up one time. In nucleotides, the CDR3 is TGTGCCAGCAGTTACGTGACAGGGAATAACGAGCAGTACTTC. It translates to CASSYVTGNNEQYF. V gene TRBV6-5 combines with J gene TRBJ2-7; 7 bases agree with TRBD1. Germline V gene sequence: CDR1 MNHEY, CDR2 SVGAGI. The CDR3 sequence is 14 residues long. The ends lost 2 bases at V and 5 bases at J; junction bases unmatched: 6.

The chain joins TRBV13 to TRBJ2-2; 11 positions agree with TRBD2. Germline V lookup: CDR1 PRHDT, CDR2 FYEKMQ (reference sequence). After removal of 0 bases from V and 3 bases from J, the junction contained 3 bases not matched to a gene. The CDR3 extends over 17 amino acids. The CDR3 region is CASSLGLLAGDTGELFF. The DNA for the CDR3 is TGTGCCAGCAGCTTAGGCCTACTAGCGGGAGACACCGGGGAGCTGTTTTTT.

The V and J genes are TRBV9 and TRBJ2-3, with 11 bases identical to TRBD2. Germline V gene lookup returns CDR1 SGDLS and CDR2 YYNGEE. The V segment lost 6 bases and the J segment 1 base; nucleotides outside the gene matches: 4. This CDR3 spans 15 amino acids. CDR3 in amino acids: CASTTSGSRTDTQYF. The CDR3 DNA sequence: TGTGCCAGCACAACTAGCGGGAGTCGCACAGATACGCAGTATTTT. The whole variable domain, filled in from reference TRBV9 and TRBJ2-3, reads DSGVTQTPKHLITATGQRVTLRCSPRSGDLSVYWYQQSLDQGLQFLIQYYNGEERAKGNILERFSAQQFPDLHSELNLSSLELGDSALYFCASTTSGSRTDTQYFGPGTRLTVL.

The chain couples TRBV18 to TRBJ2-7; D unclear. CDR3 length: 14 amino acids. Trimming removed 2 bases at V and 3 bases at J, with 11 bases between. Germline-derived CDR1 and CDR2 are KGHSH and LQKENI. CDR3 sequence: CASSPIGVLYEQYF. Written as DNA, the CDR3 is TGTGCCAGCTCACCAATCGGAGTTCTCTACGAGCAGTACTTC. The full variable domain, in which reference TRBV18 and TRBJ2-7 provide the parts outside the CDR3, is NAGVMQNPRHLVRRRGQEARLRCSPMKGHSHVYWYRQLPEEGLKFMVYLQKENIIDESGMPKERFSAEFPKEGPSILRIQQVVRGDSAAYFCASSPIGVLYEQYFGPGTRLTVT.

The chain couples TRBV7-6 to TRBJ2-1; D is possibly TRBD1 (6 bases). The CDR3 has 14 residues. Per germline, CDR1 SGHVS and CDR2 FNYEAQ. The ends were cut back, 4 bases at V and 6 bases at J, with 13 bases in the middle. This CDR3 is CASSSRTDLNEQFF. CDR3 coding DNA: TGTGCCAGCAGCTCCCGGACAGACCTCAATGAGCAGTTCTTC.

This rearrangement joins TRBV7-2 to TRBJ2-7; 8 bases are shared with TRBD1. After removal of 5 bases from V and 5 bases from J, the junction contained 8 bases not matched to a gene. The CDR3 is 14 residues long. Germline-derived CDR1 and CDR2 are SGHTA and FQGNSA. The CDR3 sequence is CASSLGTTGDEQYF. The CDR3 bases are TGTGCCAGCAGCCTTGGGACGACAGGGGACGAGCAGTACTTC.

The gene calls are TRBV28 and TRBJ2-7; the match to TRBD2 covers 7 bases. The CDR3 contains 16 residues. V trimming: 3 bases; J trimming: 2 bases; junction bases outside the gene matches: 10. Germline V lookup: CDR1 MDHEN, CDR2 SYDVKM. This chain's CDR3 is CASSFGGEPQAYEQYF. The CDR3 DNA reads as TGTGCCAGCAGTTTTGGGGGGGAACCCCAGGCCTACGAGCAGTACTTC.

The V and J genes are TRBV2 and TRBJ1-2; 8 bases are shared with TRBD1. Germline V gene lookup returns CDR1 SNHLY and CDR2 FYNNEI. V shed 5 bases and J 4 bases; nucleotides not matched to a gene: 6. The CDR3 sequence is 14 residues long. The CDR3, as DNA: TGTGCCAGCAGTATAGGACAGGGAGGCTATGGCTACACCTTC. Translated, it gives CASSIGQGGYGYTF.

The chain combines TRBV9 with TRBJ2-1, with 10 bases fitting TRBD2. V lost 0 bases, J lost 5 bases, and 5 bases stayed unmatched. Germline lookup yields CDR1 SGDLS and CDR2 YYNGEE. CDR3 length equals 16 residues. CDR3 coding DNA: TGTGCCAGCAGCGTAGCTCTCCTAGCGGGAGACAATGAGCAGTTCTTC. This sequence encodes CASSVALLAGDNEQFF.

V and J are TRBV28 and TRBJ1-2; weak D call: TRBD1 (6 bases). V lost 6 bases to trimming and J lost 8 bases, with 16 bases between them. Germline loops: CDR1 MDHEN, CDR2 SYDVKM. The CDR3 loop spans 13 amino acids. CDR3 sequence (DNA): TGTGCCAGCAGCCAGGGGTTTAACCTCGGCTACACCTTC. This translates into CASSQGFNLGYTF.

The sample holds a few counts of this clone. The chain links TRBV30 to TRBJ1-1, with a tentative D call TRBD1 (5 bases). There are 13 residues in the CDR3. Germline CDR1 reads GTSNPN; CDR2 reads SVGIG (reference sequence). Trimming removed 5 bases from V and 12 bases from J, with 22 bases in between. CDR3 nucleotide sequence: TGTGCCTGGGTAGGCTCAGGGTTCTCGGTTACTTTCTTT. It specifies CAWVGSGFSVTFF. The whole variable domain, remainder taken from reference TRBV30 and TRBJ1-1, is SQTIHQWPATLVQPVGSPLSLECTVEGTSNPNLYWYRQAAGRGLQLLFYSVGIGQISSEVPQNLSASRPQDRQFILSSKKLLLSDSGFYLCAWVGSGFSVTFFGQGTRLTVV.

This clone has a single count. The V and J genes are TRBV20-1 and TRBJ2-1; tentatively, D is TRBD1 (5 bases). With 3 bases removed from V and 5 bases from J, the gap between germline ends came to 32 bases. Per the germline V gene, CDR1 is DFQATT and CDR2 is SNEGSKA (reference sequence). The CDR3 is made up of 20 amino acids. The CDR3 DNA is TGCAGTGCTAGTGCCCCCTGGGGCGGATCCGCCCCGGCCAGCAACAATGAGCAGTTCTTC. It encodes CSASAPWGGSAPASNNEQFF.

This clone was seen a handful of times. The chain has TRBV7-9 and TRBJ2-7; TRBD2 matches 14 bases. CDR1 is SEHNR and CDR2 is FQNEAQ in the germline V gene (reference sequence). The CDR3 sequence is 14 residues long. Trimming at V came to 4 bases and at J to 5 bases, leaving 1 base not matched to a gene. CDR3: CASSWGLAGDEQYF. CDR3 nucleotide sequence: TGTGCCAGCAGCTGGGGACTAGCGGGAGACGAGCAGTACTTC.

This clone has just one count. V and J are TRBV29-1 and TRBJ2-7; 10 nucleotides agree with TRBD2. J was trimmed by 6 bases and V by 7 bases; bases with no gene match: 15. The CDR3 contains 15 residues. Germline V gene data show CDR1 as SQVTM and CDR2 as ANQGSEA. In DNA, the CDR3 is TGCAGCGGAAAGGGGCTAGCGGGAGCTCACTCCGAGCAGTACTTC. It is translated as CSGKGLAGAHSEQYF.

The rearrangement uses TRBV28 and TRBJ1-5; D gene unclear. The CDR3 contains 11 residues. V was shortened by 8 bases and J by 9 bases, with 11 bases between the two germline ends. Germline CDR1 MDHEN, CDR2 SYDVKM. Here the CDR3 reads CASGPTGPQHF. CDR3 in DNA: TGTGCCAGCGGGCCCACCGGGCCCCAGCATTTT.